This TCR beta chain was captured in a study of shared clonotypes between healthy human individuals. Points from the study as a whole: A limitation of the genetic and exposure-history diversity represented arose from few donors. Although depth was large, rarefaction showed that sequencing of the sorted subsets was incomplete.

Comments on this clone: The antigen remains undetermined.

Assay execution took place at the deep level. The protocol was immunoSEQ multiplex PCR, while the TCRdb copy is restricted to in-frame clones and leaves out a portion. The repertoire holds around 2.1 million clones, with around 93% as singletons. Terminally differentiated effector memory CD45RA+ cells were excluded from the naive CD8 cells, which were CD45RO-negative and positively selected for CCR7. The germline V gene encodes CDR1 SGHAT and CDR2 FQNNGV. V lost 8 bases, J lost 9 bases, and 14 bases lay in between. The CDR3 has 12 residues. Sequenced material: naive CD8+ T cells from PBMCs. This TCR derives from a man aged 18 to 29 in good health. Some clones in this sample may be carry-over from other donors' samples. The rearrangement uses TRBV11-2 and TRBJ2-1; TRBD1 might be the D (5 bases). CDR3 region: CASRRDAFEQFF. In nucleotides, the CDR3 is TGTGCCAGCCGCAGGGATGCGTTTGAGCAGTTCTTC.